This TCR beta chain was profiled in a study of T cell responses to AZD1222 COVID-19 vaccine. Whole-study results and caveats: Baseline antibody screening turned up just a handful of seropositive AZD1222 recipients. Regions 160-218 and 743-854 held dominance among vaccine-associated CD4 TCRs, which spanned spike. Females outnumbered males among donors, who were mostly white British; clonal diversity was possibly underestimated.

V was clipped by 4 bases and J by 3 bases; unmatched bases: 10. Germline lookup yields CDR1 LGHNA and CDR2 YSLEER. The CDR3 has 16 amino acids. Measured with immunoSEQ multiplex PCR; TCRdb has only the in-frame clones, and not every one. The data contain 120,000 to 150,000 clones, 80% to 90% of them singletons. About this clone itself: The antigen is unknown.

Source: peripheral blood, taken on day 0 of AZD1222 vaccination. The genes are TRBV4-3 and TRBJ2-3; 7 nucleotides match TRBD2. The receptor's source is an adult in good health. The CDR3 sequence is CASSLLGGGGTDTQYF. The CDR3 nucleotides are TGCGCCAGCAGCCTACTGGGAGGCGGGGGTACAGATACGCAGTATTTT.